The 15 T cell receptor beta chains below were found in one sample sequenced in a study of blood T cells in healthy people across ages. A sample-barcoded 5' primer and a J-beta primer mix were used in a second PCR of roughly 7 to 11 cycles. TCRdb independently ran MiXCR on the 5' RACE reads; one entry per CDR3 protein. In the table there are some 1.4 million distinct CDR3 sequences, roughly 40% of which are singletons. Input material: blood. All receptors come from a woman aged 18-29 years in good health.

The gene calls are TRBV7-2 and TRBJ1-3; TRBD1 might be the D (6 bases). Per germline, CDR1 SGHTA and CDR2 FQGNSA. CDR3 length equals 16 residues. The germline V and J ends were trimmed by 5 bases and 0 bases, with 14 bases remaining between them. CDR3: CASSRRGSDSGNTIYF. The CDR3 DNA follows: TGTGCCAGCAGCCGTAGGGGGTCCGACTCTGGAAACACCATATATTTT.

This chain uses TRBV4-1 with TRBJ2-5; D gene uncertain. This CDR3 has 17 amino acids. The germline V gene encodes CDR1 MGHRA and CDR2 YSYEKL. V was clipped by 0 bases and J by 11 bases, with 25 bases between them. The CDR3: CASSQEWIPTQSDEQYF. The CDR3 DNA sequence: TGCGCCAGCAGCCAAGAGTGGATCCCCACCCAGTCCGATGAGCAGTACTTC.

This clonotype turned up a few times. The genes are TRBV20-1 and TRBJ2-3; D unresolved. The CDR3 length is 13 residues. V dropped 6 bases and J dropped 3 bases, with 13 bases sitting between them. Germline V gives CDR1 DFQATT, CDR2 SNEGSKA (reference sequence). The CDR3 spells CSAPEQITDTQYF. DNA for the CDR3: TGCAGTGCCCCGGAACAGATTACAGATACGCAGTATTTT.

The chain joins TRBV2 to TRBJ2-5, with 8 positions matching TRBD2. V lost 10 bases and J lost 3; bases outside the gene matches: 7. This CDR3 comprises 13 residues. The germline gives CDR1 SNHLY, CDR2 FYNNEI. The chain's CDR3 is CAIAGLKKETQYF. The CDR3 nucleotides are TGTGCCATAGCGGGACTTAAGAAAGAGACCCAGTACTTC.

The genes are TRBV6-2 or TRBV6-3 and TRBJ2-7, with 7 positions matching TRBD1. The germline V gene encodes CDR1 MNHEY and CDR2 SVGEGT. The CDR3 loop spans 12 amino acids. Trimming at V came to 7 bases and at J to 2 bases, leaving 2 bases not matched to a gene. The CDR3 sequence is CASTTGTYEQYF. The CDR3 DNA is TGTGCCAGCACGACAGGGACCTACGAGCAGTACTTC.

The chain recombines TRBV28 with TRBJ2-5, with TRBD1 identical over 9 bases. The J call may be mistaken, given a closer DNA end match to TRBJ2-7. Germline CDR1 and CDR2: MDHEN and SYDVKM. CDR3 length: 15 residues. The CDR3 here is CASKARDRDVGEQYF. For the CDR3, the DNA is TGTGCCAGCAAAGCTCGGGACAGGGACGTAGGCGAGCAGTACTTC.

The chain links TRBV29-1 to TRBJ2-2; tentative D call: TRBD2 (5 bases). Per germline, CDR1 SQVTM and CDR2 ANQGSEA. V lost 1 base, J lost 6 bases, and 12 bases lay in between. The CDR3 is 14 amino acids. CDR3 coding DNA: TGCAGCGTTGAAGGGAGGTCCCTGTCCGGGGAGCTGTTTTTT. It codes for CSVEGRSLSGELFF.

This chain uses TRBV20-1 with TRBJ2-5; D not certain. CDR1 DFQATT and CDR2 SNEGSKA come from the germline V gene (reference sequence). Trimming stripped 4 bases from V and 5 bases from J, with 8 bases between. The CDR3 loop spans 11 amino acids. The CDR3 nucleotides are TGCAGTGCTAAGCCTCTCGAGACCCAGTACTTC. Its translation is CSAKPLETQYF.

The genes are TRBV6-7 and TRBJ2-1; D unresolved. TRBV6-7 is marked as an open reading frame, function uncertain. CDR3 length: 16 residues. V lost 0 bases, J lost 7 bases, and 16 bases lay in between. CDR3 protein: CASSYSRLGPGNEQFF. The CDR3 DNA is TGTGCCAGCAGTTACTCGAGGCTGGGCCCCGGGAATGAGCAGTTCTTC.

This clonotype was seen more than once but under ten times. J is TRBJ1-6 and V is TRBV6-5, with D maybe TRBD1 (5 bases). CDR1 and CDR2 from the germline V gene are MNHEY and SVGAGI. V was cut by 6 bases and J by 10 bases, with 19 bases left in between. The CDR3 sequence is 15 residues long. CDR3 loop: CASSIQGRVRSPLHF. CDR3 coding DNA: TGTGCCAGCAGCATCCAGGGTAGGGTTCGCTCACCCCTCCACTTT.

The J gene is TRBJ1-1, the V gene TRBV27, with 8 bases lining up with TRBD1. The CDR3 has 15 residues. After removal of 5 bases from V and 2 bases from J, the junction contained 7 bases not matched to a gene. The V gene's germline CDR1 is MNHEY and CDR2 SMNVEV (reference sequence). CDR3 nucleotides: TGTGCCAGCAGTCCAACAGGGGGTTTTAACACTGAAGCTTTCTTT. Amino acids: CASSPTGGFNTEAFF.

There are a few counts of this clonotype. The gene calls are TRBV6-1 and TRBJ2-1; maybe TRBD1 (6 bases). Trimming cost V 8 bases and J 11 bases, with 13 bases left between them. CDR1 is MNHNS, CDR2 SASEGT, per germline. The CDR3 contains 11 residues. The CDR3, as DNA: TGTGCCAGCCTAACAGGGAACCAGCAGTTCTTC. Its protein is CASLTGNQQFF.

The V gene is TRBV15, the J gene TRBJ1-2; D is uncertain. With 2 bases removed from V and 6 bases from J, the gap between germline ends came to 4 bases. Germline CDR1 is LNHNV and CDR2 is YYDKDF (reference sequence). The CDR3 sequence is 11 residues long. This CDR3 reads CATSRNNGYTF. In DNA, the CDR3 is TGTGCCACCAGCAGAAACAATGGCTACACCTTC.

The chain combines TRBV9 with TRBJ2-1, with TRBD2 matching over 13 bases. This CDR3 is 16 amino acids long. Germline CDR1 and CDR2: SGDLS and YYNGEE. The trim removed 4 bases at V and 13 bases at J, leaving 14 bases unmatched. CDR3 loop: CASSPRLAGGAEVQFF. CDR3 bases: TGTGCCAGCAGCCCCAGACTAGCGGGAGGAGCAGAGGTACAGTTCTTC. The entire variable domain, with the rest obtained from reference TRBV9 and TRBJ2-1, is as follows: DSGVTQTPKHLITATGQRVTLRCSPRSGDLSVYWYQQSLDQGLQFLIQYYNGEERAKGNILERFSAQQFPDLHSELNLSSLELGDSALYFCASSPRLAGGAEVQFFGPGTRLTVL.

The genes are TRBV7-2 and TRBJ1-1; D remains unclear. Trimming left V 1 base short and J 11 bases short, with 14 bases between. Germline V CDR1 and CDR2: SGHTA, FQGNSA. This CDR3 region has 13 residues. CDR3 nucleotide sequence: TGTGCCAGCAGCTTAGGTGTCAGTGGTGAGGCTTTCTTT. Protein sequence: CASSLGVSGEAFF.